A single sample gave rise to the 8 T cell receptor beta chains below, sequenced in a study of post-analysis software for immune sequencing data. The study, taken as a whole, reports: Controls had lower frequencies than patients of 4 or 5 TRBV segments, which included TRBV5-6, TRBV5-1 and TRBV20-1.

The TCR beta cDNA libraries contained unique molecular identifiers. A single record per CDR3 protein comes from TCRdb applying MiXCR to the PCR reads. The repertoire holds a few hundred thousand distinct CDR3 sequences, with 39% as singletons. Their antigen targets remain unknown. The sequenced material came from blood. The origin of the receptors is a girl aged 2-10 years with multiple sclerosis.

This sequence joins TRBV20-1 and TRBJ1-5, with unresolved D. The germline CDR1 and CDR2 sequences are DFQATT and SNEGSKA (reference sequence). V lost 0 bases to trimming and J lost 2 bases, with 17 bases between them. The CDR3 sequence is 17 residues long. Here the CDR3 DNA reads TGCAGTGCTAGAGATGGTGGAATGGATTTCCGCAATCAGCCCCAGCATTTT. Its protein product is CSARDGGMDFRNQPQHF.

The rearrangement uses TRBV29-1 and TRBJ2-1; TRBD1 might be the D (5 bases). Trimming left V 5 bases short and J 10 bases short, with 12 bases between. Per the germline V gene, CDR1 is SQVTM and CDR2 is ANQGSEA. This CDR3 has 11 amino acids. DNA for the CDR3: TGCAGCGTTTCTCCAGGGCACGAGCAGTTCTTC. This translates into CSVSPGHEQFF.

There are a few counts of this clonotype. The chain recombines TRBV5-1 with TRBJ2-3; maybe TRBD2 (6 bases). The CDR3 contains 15 residues. Germline CDR1 reads SGHRS; CDR2 reads YFSETQ. The V and J ends lost 2 bases and 0 bases respectively, with 10 bases between them. The CDR3 coding sequence is TGCGCCAGCAGCTTCCAAAGCGGGAGCACAGATACGCAGTATTTT. Translated: CASSFQSGSTDTQYF.

The chain combines TRBV6-4 with TRBJ2-3, with 7 positions matching TRBD2. CDR3 size: 16 residues. The J segment lost 1 base and the V segment lost 0 bases, leaving 4 bases of the junction unmatched. From germline, CDR1 is MRHNA and CDR2 SNTAGT. The DNA for the CDR3 is TGTGCCAGCAGTGACTCGCGCGGGGGAGGCACAGATACGCAGTATTTT. This translates into CASSDSRGGGTDTQYF.

The rearrangement uses TRBV27 and TRBJ2-3; 7 nucleotides line up with TRBD2. The trim removed 0 bases at V and 1 base at J, leaving 1 base unmatched. The length of the CDR3 is 15 residues. Germline V gene data show CDR1 as MNHEY and CDR2 as SMNVEV (reference sequence). The CDR3 bases are TGTGCCAGCAGTTTATCTCTAGCGGGCACAGATACGCAGTATTTT. Amino acid sequence: CASSLSLAGTDTQYF.

The CDR3 loop reads CASSLPTGSKNIQYF. CDR3 DNA: TGTGCCAGCAGTTTACCCACGGGATCCAAAAACATTCAGTACTTC. The J gene is TRBJ2-4, the V gene TRBV28; tentatively, D is TRBD2 (5 bases). The CDR3 loop spans 15 amino acids. CDR1 is MDHEN and CDR2 is SYDVKM in the germline V gene. V was shortened by 2 bases and J by 2 bases, with 10 bases between the two germline ends.

The table lists this clonotype with a few counts. The chain employs TRBV6-5 and TRBJ2-6, with unresolved D. V gave up 2 bases and J gave up 0 bases, with 11 bases separating them. The CDR3 is made up of 17 amino acids. From germline, CDR1 is MNHEY and CDR2 SVGAGI. CDR3 amino acids: CASSYTDGVSGANVLTF. CDR3 coding DNA: TGTGCCAGCAGTTACACGGACGGAGTCTCTGGGGCCAACGTCCTGACTTTC.

In its sample, this clonotype was seen a few times. The CDR3: CASSDPDRGAYEQYF. Here the CDR3 DNA reads TGTGCCAGCTCTGACCCGGACAGGGGAGCCTACGAGCAGTACTTC. The V gene is TRBV6-2 or TRBV6-3, the J gene TRBJ2-7; TRBD1 aligns across 9 bases. The CDR3 contains 15 residues. The ends lost 8 bases at V and 2 bases at J; junction bases unmatched: 10. Germline CDR1 is MNHEY and CDR2 is SVGEGT.